A selection of T cell receptor beta chains follows, all from one sample in a study of cytomegalovirus exposure and HLA in healthy donors. Here immunoSEQ multiplex PCR was the method, and the copy in TCRdb shows in-frame clones only, minus some. The sample consists of 150,000 to 200,000 clones, 72% of them appearing once. Sequencing used PBMCs. The receptors here all came from a human donor in good health. Both conserved end residues are part of each CDR3. A D gene is named only where the DNA matches it firmly. Not every row has a clone size; where given, it reads once, few, many or a size class.

NA	TRBD1	TRBV27	TRBJ1-2	TGTGCCAGCTCTCGACAGGGCCCGATTCATGGCTACACCTTC	CASSRQGPIHGYTF
few	NA	TRBV4-3	TRBJ1-2	TGCGCCAGCAGCCAAGATCCGGAGATCTATGGCTACACCTTC	CASSQDPEIYGYTF
NA	NA	TRBV1	TRBJ2-2	TGCACCAGCAGCCGACTAGCGTTGAACACCGGGGAGTTGTTTTTT	CTSSRLALNTGELFF
NA	NA	TRBV19	TRBJ1-1	TGTGCCAGTAGTTGGGCTCTGAACACTGAAGCTTTCTTT	CASSWALNTEAFF
NA	NA	TRBV5-8	TRBJ1-4	TGTGCCAGCAGCTCCGGCGGTCTAGGGGCTAATGAAAAACTGTTTTTT	CASSSGGLGANEKLFF
NA	NA	TRBV11-2	TRBJ2-2	TGTGCCAGCAGCTTAGTAGGACATAAGAACACCGGGGAGCTGTTTTTT	CASSLVGHKNTGELFF
few	TRBD1	TRBV11-3	TRBJ2-4	TGTGCCAGCAGCCCTCCGACAGGGGCCAAAAACATTCAGTACTTC	CASSPPTGAKNIQYF
NA	TRBD1	TRBV2	TRBJ1-3	TGTGCCAGCAGTGCTACAGGGGGGAGTGGAAACACCATATATTTT	CASSATGGSGNTIYF
NA	NA	TRBV25-1	TRBJ1-1	TGTGCCAGCAGTGACCATACAGGGTACACTGAAGCTTTCTTT	CASSDHTGYTEAFF
NA	NA	TRBV6-1	TRBJ1-2	TGTGCCAGCAGTGATACAGGCATCTATGGCTACACCTTC	CASSDTGIYGYTF
NA	NA	TRBV5-4	TRBJ2-5	TGTGCCAGCAGCTTGGTAGGGGCCCAAGAGACCCAGTACTTC	CASSLVGAQETQYF
NA	NA	TRBV5-1	TRBJ1-3	TGCGCCAGCACACTCCAAGGGGTTATCGCTGGAAACACCATATATTTT	CASTLQGVIAGNTIYF
NA	NA	TRBV7-2	TRBJ2-3	TGTGCCAGCAGCTTTGGGCAGGCCGGAGATACGCAGTATTTT	CASSFGQAGDTQYF
once	NA	TRBV4-3	TRBJ2-1	TGCGCCAGCAGCCAAGACTCGGCAGGGGATGATGAGCAGTTCTTC	CASSQDSAGDDEQFF
NA	TRBD1	TRBV27	TRBJ1-2	TGTGCCAGCAGTGATAACAGGGGGCGGAACTATGGCTACACCTTC	CASSDNRGRNYGYTF
few	TRBD1	TRBV4-1	TRBJ2-7	TGCGCCAGCAGCCAGCTACCGGGACAGGGGGGGTCCGAGCAGTACTTC	CASSQLPGQGGSEQYF
NA	NA	TRBV11-2	TRBJ1-2	TGTGCCAGCAGCTTCCCCACGACAGTCGGCTACACCTTC	CASSFPTTVGYTF
NA	TRBD1	TRBV7-2	TRBJ1-5	TGTGCCAGCAGCAGGGACAGGGCTCAGCCCCAGCATTTT	CASSRDRAQPQHF
few	NA	TRBV6-5	TRBJ2-3	TGTGCCAGCAGTTACTCCCTAGGGAGAACAGATACGCAGTATTTT	CASSYSLGRTDTQYF
NA	TRBD1	TRBV18	TRBJ2-5	TGTGCCAGCTCACCGAGGGGGCGTGAGACCCAGTACTTC	CASSPRGRETQYF
NA	NA	TRBV27	TRBJ1-1	TGTGCCAGCAGTTTGACGGGTAACACTGAAGCTTTCTTT	CASSLTGNTEAFF
NA	NA	TRBV18	TRBJ1-1	TGTGCCAGCTCACCAGGAGTAGCTGAAGCTTTCTTT	CASSPGVAEAFF
once	TRBD2	TRBV4-2	TRBJ2-7	TGTGCCAGCACCCAAGATTTACGGGGACTAGCGGGGGGGCTTGGAACCACCTACGAGCAGTACTTC	CASTQDLRGLAGGLGTTYEQYF
NA	TRBD2	TRBV18	TRBJ2-1	TGTGCCAGCTCCTCGGGGGGGGTTCGTGAGCAGTTCTTC	CASSSGGVREQFF
NA	NA	TRBV30	TRBJ1-1	TGTGCCTGGAGGGAAGGACAACAGACTGAAGCTTTCTTT	CAWREGQQTEAFF
NA	TRBD1	TRBV12-5	TRBJ2-2	TGTGCTAGTGGTTTCCCAACCGGACAGGAGTACACCGGGGAGCTGTTTTTT	CASGFPTGQEYTGELFF
once	TRBD1	TRBV19	TRBJ1-2	TGTGCCAGTAGTCCTTTACCCGGGACAGGGGGCGGCTACACCTTC	CASSPLPGTGGGYTF
NA	NA	TRBV19	TRBJ2-7	TGTGCCAGTAGTATAGATCTCGGGGTCGAGCAGTACTTC	CASSIDLGVEQYF
NA	TRBD1	TRBV11-2	TRBJ2-7	TGTGCCAGCAGCACGGACAGGGACGGCTACGAGCAGTACTTC	CASSTDRDGYEQYF
NA	NA	TRBV29-1	TRBJ1-1	TGCAGCGTCCTCAGGACAGCCAACACTGAAGCTTTCTTT	CSVLRTANTEAFF
few	NA	TRBV7-3	TRBJ2-7	TGTGCCAGCAGCCTCGGACGGGAGTACGAGCAGTACTTC	CASSLGREYEQYF
NA	NA	TRBV5-1	TRBJ1-1	TGCGCCAGCATATCGGGGGGCGGGGGGGACACTGAAGCTTTCTTT	CASISGGGGDTEAFF
NA	NA	TRBV10-3	TRBJ1-4	TGTGCCATCAGTGAGGTACTTTCGGGTGAAAAACTGTTTTTT	CAISEVLSGEKLFF
NA	NA	TRBV5-4	TRBJ2-7	TGTGCCAGCAGCTCGGGACTCCAGCAGGACGAGCAGTACTTC	CASSSGLQQDEQYF
NA	NA	TRBV4-1	TRBJ1-5	TGCGCCAGCAGCCAAGATCGGGGTCTTTTAAGGTCCAATCAGCCCCAGCATTTT	CASSQDRGLLRSNQPQHF
NA	TRBD1	TRBV18	TRBJ1-1	TGTGCCAGCTCACCCACAGGGGGCTCGGCTGAAGCTTTCTTT	CASSPTGGSAEAFF